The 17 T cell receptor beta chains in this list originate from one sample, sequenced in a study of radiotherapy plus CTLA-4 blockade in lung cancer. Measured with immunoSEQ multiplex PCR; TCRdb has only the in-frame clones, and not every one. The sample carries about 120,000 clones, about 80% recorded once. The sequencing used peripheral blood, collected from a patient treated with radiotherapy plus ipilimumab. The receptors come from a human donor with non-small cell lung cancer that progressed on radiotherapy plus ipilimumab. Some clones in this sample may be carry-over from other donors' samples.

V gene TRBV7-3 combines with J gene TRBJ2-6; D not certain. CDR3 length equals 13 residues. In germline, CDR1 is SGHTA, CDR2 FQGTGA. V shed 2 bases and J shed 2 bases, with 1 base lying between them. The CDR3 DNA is TGTGCCAGCAGCTTAGCTGGGGCCAACGTCCTGACTTTC. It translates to CASSLAGANVLTF.

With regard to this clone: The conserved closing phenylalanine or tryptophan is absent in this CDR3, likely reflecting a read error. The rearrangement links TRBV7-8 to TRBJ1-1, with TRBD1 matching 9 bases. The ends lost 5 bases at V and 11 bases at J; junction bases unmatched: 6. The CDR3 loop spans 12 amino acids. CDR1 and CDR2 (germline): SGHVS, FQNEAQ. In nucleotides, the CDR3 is TGTGCCAGCAGCGTAACAGGGGGCCGGGCTTTCCTT. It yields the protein CASSVTGGRAFL.

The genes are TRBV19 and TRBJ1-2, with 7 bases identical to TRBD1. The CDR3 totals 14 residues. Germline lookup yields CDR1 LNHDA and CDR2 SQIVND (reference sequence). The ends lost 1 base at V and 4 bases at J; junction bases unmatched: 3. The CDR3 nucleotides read TGTGCCAGTAGTATAGTGGGGGACAGCTATGGCTACACCTTC. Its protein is CASSIVGDSYGYTF.

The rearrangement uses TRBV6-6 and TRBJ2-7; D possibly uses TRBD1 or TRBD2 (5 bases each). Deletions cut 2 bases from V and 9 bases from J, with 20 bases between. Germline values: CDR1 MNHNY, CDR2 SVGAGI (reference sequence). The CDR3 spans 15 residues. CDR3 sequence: CASSYGVGRSPRQYF. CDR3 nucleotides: TGTGCCAGCAGTTACGGAGTGGGACGTTCCCCTAGGCAGTACTTC.

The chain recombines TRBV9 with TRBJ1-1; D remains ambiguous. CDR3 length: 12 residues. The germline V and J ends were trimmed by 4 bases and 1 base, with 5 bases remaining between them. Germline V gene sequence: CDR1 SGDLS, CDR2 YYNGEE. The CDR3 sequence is CASSRQNTEAFF. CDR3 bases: TGTGCCAGCAGCAGACAGAACACTGAAGCTTTCTTT.

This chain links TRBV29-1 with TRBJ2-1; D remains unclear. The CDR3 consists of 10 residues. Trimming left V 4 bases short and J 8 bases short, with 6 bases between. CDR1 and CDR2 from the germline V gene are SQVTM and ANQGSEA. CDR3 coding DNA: TGCAGCGTTGGTTACGATGAGCAGTTCTTC. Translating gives CSVGYDEQFF.

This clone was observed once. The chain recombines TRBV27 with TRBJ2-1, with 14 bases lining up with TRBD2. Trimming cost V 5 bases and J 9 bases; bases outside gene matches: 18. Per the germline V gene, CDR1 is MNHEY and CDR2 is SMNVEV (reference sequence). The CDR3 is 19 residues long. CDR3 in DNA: TGTGCCAGCAGTCTCTCACCGGGACTAGCGGGGGCATTTACCCCTGAGCAGTTCTTC. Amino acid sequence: CASSLSPGLAGAFTPEQFF.

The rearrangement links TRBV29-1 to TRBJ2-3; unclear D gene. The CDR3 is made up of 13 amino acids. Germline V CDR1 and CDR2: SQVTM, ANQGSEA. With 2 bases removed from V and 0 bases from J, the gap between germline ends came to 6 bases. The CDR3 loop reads CSVERVSTDTQYF. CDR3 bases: TGCAGCGTTGAACGAGTTAGCACAGATACGCAGTATTTT.

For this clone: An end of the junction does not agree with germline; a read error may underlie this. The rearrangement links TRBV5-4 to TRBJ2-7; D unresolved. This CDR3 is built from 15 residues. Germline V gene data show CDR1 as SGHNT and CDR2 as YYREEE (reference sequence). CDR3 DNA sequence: TGTGCCAACAGCTCGCTCCCCGGGCTGCACCACGAGCAGTACTTC. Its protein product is CANSSLPGLHHEQYF.

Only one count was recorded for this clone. CDR3 DNA: TGTGCCACCAGCAGAGATGAGGGCAGGGGCTACAATGAGCAGTTCTTC. Encoded protein: CATSRDEGRGYNEQFF. The rearrangement joins TRBV15 to TRBJ2-1, with D possibly matching TRBD1 (6 bases). This CDR3 is 16 amino acids long. Trimming stripped 0 bases from V and 3 bases from J, with 12 bases between. CDR1 is LNHNV, CDR2 YYDKDF, per germline (reference sequence).

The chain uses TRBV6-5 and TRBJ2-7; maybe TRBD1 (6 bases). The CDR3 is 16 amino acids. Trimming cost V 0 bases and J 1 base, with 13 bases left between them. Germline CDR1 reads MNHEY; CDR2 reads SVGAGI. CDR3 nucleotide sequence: TGTGCCAGCAGTTACTCGTCCGGGACACCTTCCTACGAGCAGTACTTC. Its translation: CASSYSSGTPSYEQYF.

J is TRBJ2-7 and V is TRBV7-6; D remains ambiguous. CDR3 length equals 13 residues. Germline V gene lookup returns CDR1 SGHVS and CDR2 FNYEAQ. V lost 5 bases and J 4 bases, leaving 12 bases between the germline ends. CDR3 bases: TGTGCCAGCAGCCTACGTGACCGTTACGAGCAGTACTTC. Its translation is CASSLRDRYEQYF. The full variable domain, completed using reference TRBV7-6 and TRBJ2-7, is GAGVSQSPRYKVTKRGQDVALRCDPISGHVSLYWYRQALGQGPEFLTYFNYEAQQDKSGLPNDRFSAERPEGSISTLTIQRTEQRDSAMYRCASSLRDRYEQYFGPGTRLTVT.

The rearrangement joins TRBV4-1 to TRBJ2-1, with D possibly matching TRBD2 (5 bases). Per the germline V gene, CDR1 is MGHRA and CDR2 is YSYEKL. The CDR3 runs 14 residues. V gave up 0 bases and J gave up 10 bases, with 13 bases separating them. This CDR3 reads CASSQDYVGGEQFF. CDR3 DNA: TGCGCCAGCAGCCAAGATTACGTCGGCGGGGAGCAGTTCTTC.

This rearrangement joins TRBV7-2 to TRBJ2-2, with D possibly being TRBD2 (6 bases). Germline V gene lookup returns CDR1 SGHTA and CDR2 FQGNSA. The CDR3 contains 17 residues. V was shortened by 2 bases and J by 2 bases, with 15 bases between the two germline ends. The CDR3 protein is CASSLLGGAGNTGELFF. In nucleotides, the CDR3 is TGTGCCAGCAGCTTACTCGGCGGGGCGGGAAACACCGGGGAGCTGTTTTTT. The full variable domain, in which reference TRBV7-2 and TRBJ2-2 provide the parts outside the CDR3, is GAGVSQSPSNKVTEKGKDVELRCDPISGHTALYWYRQSLGQGLEFLIYFQGNSAPDKSGLPSDRFSAERTGGSVSTLTIQRTQQEDSAVYLCASSLLGGAGNTGELFFGEGSRLTVL.

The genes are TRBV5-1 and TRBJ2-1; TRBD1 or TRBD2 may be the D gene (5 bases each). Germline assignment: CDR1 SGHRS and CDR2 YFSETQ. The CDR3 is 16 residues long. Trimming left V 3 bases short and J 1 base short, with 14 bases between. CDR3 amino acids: CASSSRGGFSYNEQFF. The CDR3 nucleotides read TGCGCCAGCAGCTCCCGGGGCGGTTTTTCCTACAATGAGCAGTTCTTC.

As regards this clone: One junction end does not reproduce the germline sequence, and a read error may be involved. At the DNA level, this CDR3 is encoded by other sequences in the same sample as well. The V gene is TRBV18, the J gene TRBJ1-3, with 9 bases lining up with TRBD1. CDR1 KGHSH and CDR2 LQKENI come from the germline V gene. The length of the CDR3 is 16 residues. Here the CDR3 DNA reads TGTGCCAGCTCACTGTCCGGGACAGGGTTCGCAAACACCATATACTTT. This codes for CASSLSGTGFANTIYF.

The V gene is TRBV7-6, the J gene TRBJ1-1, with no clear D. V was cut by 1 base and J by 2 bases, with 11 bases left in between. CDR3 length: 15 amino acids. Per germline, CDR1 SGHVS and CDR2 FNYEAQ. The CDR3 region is CASSLVAAVNTEAFF. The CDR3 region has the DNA TGTGCCAGCAGCTTAGTAGCGGCGGTAAACACTGAAGCTTTCTTT.